The T cell receptor (beta chain) under discussion was sequenced for a study of cytomegalovirus exposure and HLA in healthy donors. General observations from the study: Most of the CMV-associated TCR beta chains (in a later analysis) appeared to be HLA-restricted. Sequencing depth roughly uniform across donors was assumed in presence/absence analyses. Beyond CMV serostatus, there was no information to go on about immune exposure.

Samples came from healthy bone marrow donors. This clone showed up just a few times. Antigen specificity is unknown. Researchers ran the PCR with 60 Vbeta and 13 Jbeta primers. Generated by immunoSEQ multiplex PCR, the TCRdb table keeps only in-frame clones and is missing some. The repertoire has fewer than 90,000 clones, around four fifths of them found once; the top ten carry 10%. This CDR3 has 16 residues. Germline CDR1 reads SGHTA; CDR2 reads FQGNSA. The J segment lost 7 bases and the V segment lost 4 bases, leaving 8 bases of the junction unmatched. The chain carries TRBV7-2 and TRBJ1-6, with 9 bases fitting TRBD1. The material sequenced was PBMCs. This clonotype originated in a man aged 25 to 40 in good health and CMV-seropositive. CDR3 in amino acids: CASSSRTGGNNSPLHF. The CDR3 DNA is TGTGCCAGCAGCTCGCGCACAGGGGGCAACAATTCACCCCTCCACTTT.